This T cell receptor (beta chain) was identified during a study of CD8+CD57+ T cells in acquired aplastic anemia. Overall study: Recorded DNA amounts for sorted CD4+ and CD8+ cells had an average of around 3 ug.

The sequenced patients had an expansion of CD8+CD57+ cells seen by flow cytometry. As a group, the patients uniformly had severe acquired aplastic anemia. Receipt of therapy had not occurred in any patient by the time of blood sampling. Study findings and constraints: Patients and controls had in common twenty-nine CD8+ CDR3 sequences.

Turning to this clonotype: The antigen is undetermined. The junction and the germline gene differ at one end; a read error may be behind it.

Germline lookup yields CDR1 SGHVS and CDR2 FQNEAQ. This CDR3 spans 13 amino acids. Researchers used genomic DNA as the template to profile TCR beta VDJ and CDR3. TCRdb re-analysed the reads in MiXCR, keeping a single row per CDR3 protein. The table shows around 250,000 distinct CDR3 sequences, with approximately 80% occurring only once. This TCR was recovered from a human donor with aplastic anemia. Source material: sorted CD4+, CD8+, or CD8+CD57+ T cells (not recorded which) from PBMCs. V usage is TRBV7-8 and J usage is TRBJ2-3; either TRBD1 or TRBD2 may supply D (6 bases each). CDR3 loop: CASSVGGTAAKHF. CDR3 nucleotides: TGTGCCAGCAGCGTCGGGGGCACAGCCGCTAAGCATTTT.